This T cell receptor beta chain comes out of a study of cytomegalovirus exposure and HLA in healthy donors. The study's findings and limits: One variant, a missense change in DCLRE1C, was linked in a later analysis to TCR beta V- and J-gene trimming.

J lost 0 bases, V lost 3 bases, and 8 bases had no gene match. Per the germline V gene, CDR1 is SGHRS and CDR2 is YFSETQ. The CDR3 has 16 residues. As regards this clone: Its antigen is currently unknown.

PCR amplification relied on 60 Vbeta primers (plus 13 Jbeta primers). TCRdb keeps only in-frame clones here, not all; method: immunoSEQ multiplex PCR. The sample shows over 95,000 clones, 60% to 85% of them seen only once. Specimen: PBMCs. The sequence was collected from a middle-aged woman in good health and CMV-seropositive. The rearrangement joins TRBV5-1 to TRBJ1-1; 7 bases are shared with TRBD1. The CDR3 coding sequence is TGCGCCAGCAGCTGGGGACAGATAACCATGAACACTGAAGCTTTCTTT. Its translation is CASSWGQITMNTEAFF.